A selection of T cell receptor beta chains follows, all from one sample in a study of a mutant IDH1 vaccine in newly diagnosed glioma. The protocol was immunoSEQ multiplex PCR, while the TCRdb copy is restricted to in-frame clones and leaves out a portion. The sample consists of about 33,000 clones, roughly 80% of them appearing once. Antigen specificity for these receptors is unknown. The source material was PBMCs, sampled from a glioma patient whose treatment included an IDH1 peptide vaccine. These receptors were collected from a woman younger than 35 with glioma. CDR3s include the opening cysteine and the closing phenylalanine or tryptophan. The D gene is left open where the match is weak. Size tells how often a clone was seen (once, few, many) or the class of an expanded clone, and some rows leave it out.

clone_size,j_call,d_call,v_call,cdr3_aa,cdr3_nt
-,TRBJ2-6,-,TRBV9,CASSPRGTGANVLTF,TGTGCCAGCAGCCCCCGGGGGACTGGGGCCAACGTCCTGACTTTC
-,TRBJ2-2,-,TRBV10-3,CAISEPTDSNTGELFF,TGTGCCATCAGTGAGCCCACGGACAGCAACACCGGGGAGCTGTTTTTT
-,TRBJ1-3,-,TRBV27,CASRVASGNTIYF,TGTGCCAGCAGGGTAGCTTCTGGAAACACCATATATTTT
once,TRBJ2-7,-,TRBV7-9,CASSLQQGGMLSYEQYF,TGTGCCAGCAGCTTACAACAGGGTGGGATGCTATCCTACGAGCAGTACTTC
-,TRBJ1-3,TRBD1,TRBV7-9,CASSLDTGDSGNTIYF,TGTGCCAGCAGCTTAGATACAGGGGACTCTGGAAACACCATATATTTT
-,TRBJ2-5,-,TRBV11-3,CASSQTWDGPHETQYF,TGTGCCAGCAGCCAAACGTGGGACGGCCCTCACGAGACCCAGTACTTC
-,TRBJ1-3,-,TRBV6-1,CASNHPGNTIYF,TGTGCCAGCAATCATCCTGGAAACACCATATATTTT
-,TRBJ2-3,TRBD1,TRBV6-5,CASGYVSGGGTDTQYF,TGTGCCAGCGGTTATGTATCAGGGGGCGGCACAGATACGCAGTATTTT
-,TRBJ1-4,TRBD1,TRBV5-1,CASRGQATNEKLFF,TGCGCCAGCAGGGGACAGGCAACTAATGAAAAACTGTTTTTT
-,TRBJ1-4,TRBD1,TRBV15,CATAWDRGISNEKLFF,TGTGCCACCGCCTGGGACAGGGGGATATCTAATGAAAAACTGTTTTTT
-,TRBJ1-2,-,TRBV5-6,CASSYGTGDGYTF,TGTGCCAGCAGCTACGGGACGGGGGACGGCTACACCTTC
few,TRBJ1-1,TRBD1,TRBV19,CASNSNRGENTEAFF,TGTGCCAGCAACTCAAACAGGGGGGAGAACACTGAAGCTTTCTTT
-,TRBJ1-5,TRBD1,TRBV2,CASRAGGDRGRNQPQHF,TGTGCCAGCAGGGCGGGCGGAGACAGGGGTCGCAATCAGCCCCAGCATTTT
-,TRBJ1-5,-,TRBV7-2,CASSPEGRGNQPQHF,TGTGCCAGCAGCCCCGAGGGACGGGGGAATCAGCCCCAGCATTTT
few,TRBJ1-1,TRBD1,TRBV7-2,CASRFGQGWTEAFF,TGTGCCAGCAGATTCGGACAGGGATGGACTGAAGCTTTCTTT
-,TRBJ1-4,-,TRBV6-5,CASTSSTGPWEKLFF,TGTGCCAGCACTTCGTCGACCGGACCTTGGGAAAAACTGTTTTTT
-,TRBJ1-1,TRBD1,TRBV25-1,CASGDRTEAFF,TGTGCCAGCGGGGACAGAACTGAAGCTTTCTTT
-,TRBJ2-3,-,TRBV7-9,CASSSAVDTQYF,TGTGCCAGCAGCTCGGCGGTAGATACGCAGTATTTT
once,TRBJ1-4,-,TRBV7-2,CASSRRSGATNEKLFF,TGTGCCAGCAGCCGCCGTTCAGGGGCAACTAATGAAAAACTGTTTTTT
-,TRBJ1-2,-,TRBV9,CASSVFDPGNYGYTF,TGTGCCAGCAGCGTTTTCGACCCCGGGAACTATGGCTACACCTTC
-,TRBJ1-4,-,TRBV5-1,CASSLFPGAEEKLFF,TGCGCCAGCAGCTTGTTTCCAGGGGCGGAGGAAAAACTGTTTTTT
-,TRBJ2-5,-,TRBV4-2,CASSQEDLSPQYF,TGTGCCAGCAGCCAAGAAGACTTAAGCCCCCAGTACTTC
-,TRBJ2-1,TRBD2,TRBV7-8,CASSFGTSGLFNEQFF,TGTGCCAGCAGCTTTGGGACTAGCGGACTCTTCAATGAGCAGTTCTTC
-,TRBJ1-1,TRBD1,TRBV19,CASSTDRVGTEAFF,TGTGCCAGTAGTACTGACAGGGTTGGGACTGAAGCTTTCTTT
-,TRBJ2-7,-,TRBV7-9,CASSLTLKGMDEQYF,TGTGCCAGCAGCTTAACTCTTAAGGGGATGGACGAGCAGTACTTC
once,TRBJ2-1,-,TRBV6-6,CASSYSQTNFDEQFF,TGTGCCAGCAGTTACTCCCAGACAAATTTCGATGAGCAGTTCTTC
once,TRBJ2-3,-,TRBV29-1,CSVVIDTQYF,TGCAGCGTTGTGATAGATACGCAGTATTTT
-,TRBJ2-5,TRBD2,TRBV10-3,CAISESRGGLAGSRETQYF,TGTGCCATCAGTGAGTCGAGGGGTGGTTTAGCGGGATCCCGGGAGACCCAGTACTTC
-,TRBJ2-5,-,TRBV29-1,CSARRAVSGETQYF,TGCAGCGCTCGGCGGGCGGTATCTGGAGAGACCCAGTACTTC
once,TRBJ2-7,-,TRBV27,CASRALAGSYEQYF,TGTGCCAGCAGGGCACTAGCAGGGAGCTACGAGCAGTACTTC
few,TRBJ1-1,-,TRBV28,CASTSDRTHAFF,TGTGCCAGCACCTCCGACAGGACGCACGCTTTCTTT
-,TRBJ2-1,-,TRBV7-9,CASMLPARYNEQFF,TGTGCCAGCATGCTCCCTGCCCGATACAATGAGCAGTTCTTC
-,TRBJ2-5,TRBD1,TRBV5-1,CASSSSGTGPSETQYF,TGCGCCAGCAGCTCATCCGGGACAGGGCCCTCAGAGACCCAGTACTTC
-,TRBJ1-2,-,TRBV5-1,CASSLESYYGYTF,TGCGCCAGCAGCTTGGAGAGTTACTATGGCTACACCTTC
-,TRBJ2-5,-,TRBV21-1,CASSNAQHRVCSPTQYF,TGTGCCAGCAGCAATGCGCAACACCGTGTCTGTTCCCCGACCCAGTACTTC
-,TRBJ1-1,-,TRBV7-9,CASSASNGVGAFF,TGTGCCAGCAGCGCCTCAAACGGGGTCGGGGCTTTCTTT
-,TRBJ1-5,TRBD1,TRBV19,CASSFNAGTGSSNQPQHF,TGTGCCAGTAGTTTTAATGCCGGGACAGGTTCTAGCAATCAGCCCCAGCATTTT
-,TRBJ1-1,-,TRBV9,CASSFRRGTEAFF,TGTGCCAGCAGCTTCCGGAGGGGGACTGAAGCTTTCTTT
-,TRBJ1-1,-,TRBV5-4,CASSSQGPNTEAFF,TGTGCCAGCAGCTCCCAGGGGCCGAACACTGAAGCTTTCTTT
-,TRBJ2-7,-,TRBV28,CASSFVSYEQYF,TGTGCCAGCAGTTTCGTTTCCTACGAGCAGTACTTC
-,TRBJ1-2,-,TRBV29-1,CSVERSGGYTF,TGCAGCGTTGAACGGTCAGGGGGCTACACCTTC
-,TRBJ1-2,TRBD1,TRBV5-1,CASSPGDRINYGYTF,TGCGCCAGCAGCCCAGGGGACAGGATTAACTATGGCTACACCTTC
-,TRBJ1-2,TRBD1,TRBV6-1,CASSATGVGDYGYTF,TGTGCCAGCAGTGCGACAGGGGTGGGAGACTATGGCTACACCTTC
-,TRBJ2-7,-,TRBV6-1,CASRKTGDGYEQYF,TGTGCCAGCAGAAAAACCGGGGACGGTTACGAGCAGTACTTC
-,TRBJ2-7,-,TRBV15,CATSREPSSYEQYF,TGTGCCACCAGCAGAGAGCCGTCCTCCTACGAGCAGTACTTC